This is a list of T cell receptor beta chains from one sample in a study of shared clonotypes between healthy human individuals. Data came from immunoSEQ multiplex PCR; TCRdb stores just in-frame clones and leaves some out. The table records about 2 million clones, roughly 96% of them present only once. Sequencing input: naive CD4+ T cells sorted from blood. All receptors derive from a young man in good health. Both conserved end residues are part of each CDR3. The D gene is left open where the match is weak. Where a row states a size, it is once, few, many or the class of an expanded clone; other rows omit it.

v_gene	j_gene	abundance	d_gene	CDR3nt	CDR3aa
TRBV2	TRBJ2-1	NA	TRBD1	TGTGCCAGCAGGGGACAGGGCTTTGCTGAGCAGTTCTTC	CASRGQGFAEQFF
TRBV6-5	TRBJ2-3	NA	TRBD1	TGTGCCAGCAGTCAAGGGACAGGCCACACAGATACGCAGTATTTT	CASSQGTGHTDTQYF
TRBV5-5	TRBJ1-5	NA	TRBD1	TGTGCCAGCAGCTCGGACAGGGTCAATCAGCCCCAGCATTTT	CASSSDRVNQPQHF
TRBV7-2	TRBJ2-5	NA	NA	TGTGCCAGCAGCCGCCGGACGCCCCAAGAGACCCAGTACTTC	CASSRRTPQETQYF
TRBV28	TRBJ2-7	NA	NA	TGTGCCAGCAGTCTCTCCCGGGACACACACTACGAGCAGTACTTC	CASSLSRDTHYEQYF
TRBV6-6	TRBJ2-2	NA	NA	TGTGCCAGCAGCCCCGTCCCGGGGGCCGGGGAGCTGTTTTTT	CASSPVPGAGELFF
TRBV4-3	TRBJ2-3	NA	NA	TGCGCCAGCAGCCAAGAGGGGGATTTT	CASSQEGDF
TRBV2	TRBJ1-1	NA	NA	TGTGCCAGCAGTATCCAGGGGTCGATGAACACTGAAGCTTTCTTT	CASSIQGSMNTEAFF
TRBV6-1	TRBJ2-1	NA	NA	TGTGCCAGCAGTGAAACAGGCTACAATGAGCAGTTCTTC	CASSETGYNEQFF
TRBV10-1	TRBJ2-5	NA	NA	TGCGCCAGCAGTGTTCTAGGGCAAGAGACCCAGTACTTC	CASSVLGQETQYF
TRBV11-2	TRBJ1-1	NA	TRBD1	TGTGCCAGCAGTTCTGACCGGACAGGGGAAGCTTTCTTT	CASSSDRTGEAFF
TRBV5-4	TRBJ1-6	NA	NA	TGTGCCAGCACCCTCAGGGGAGAATATAATTCACCCCTCCACTTT	CASTLRGEYNSPLHF
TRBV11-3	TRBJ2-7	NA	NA	TGTGCCAGCAGCCCCAGCCGGGAAAGCTACGAGCAGTACTTC	CASSPSRESYEQYF
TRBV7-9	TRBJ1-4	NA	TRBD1	TGTGCCAGCAGCCGGAGGGACAGTGGTAATGAAAAACTGTTTTTT	CASSRRDSGNEKLFF
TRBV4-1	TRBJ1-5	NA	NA	TGCGCCAGCAGCCAATCCGGGGGGGGTCAGCCCCAGCATTTT	CASSQSGGGQPQHF
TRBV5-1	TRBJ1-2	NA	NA	TGCGCCAGCAGCCCAACTGGGGGTAACTATGGCTACACCTTC	CASSPTGGNYGYTF
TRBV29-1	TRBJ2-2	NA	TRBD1	TGCAGCATCCGCCGGGACAGGGGTACCGGGGAGCTGTTTTTT	CSIRRDRGTGELFF
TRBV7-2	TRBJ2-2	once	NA	TGTGCCAGCAATCGGGGAGCGGGTAGCGGAAACACCGGGGAGCTGTTTTTT	CASNRGAGSGNTGELFF
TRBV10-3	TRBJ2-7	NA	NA	TGTGCCATCAGTGAGGGGGGACCCTACGAGCAGTACTTC	CAISEGGPYEQYF
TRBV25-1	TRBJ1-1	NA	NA	TGTGCCCAGTTGGAAGTTCCTGAAGCTTTCTTT	CAQLEVPEAFF
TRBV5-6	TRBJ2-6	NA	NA	TGTGCCAGCAGCTTTCTGCAGGGGTCGTCTGGGGCCAACGTCCTGACTTTC	CASSFLQGSSGANVLTF
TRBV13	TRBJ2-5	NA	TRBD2	TGTGCCAGCAGCCCCACCGGGACTAGCGGGGAGACCCAGTACTTC	CASSPTGTSGETQYF
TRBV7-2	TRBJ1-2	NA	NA	TGTGCCAGCAGCTTAGCAGGAAACTATGGCTACACCTTC	CASSLAGNYGYTF
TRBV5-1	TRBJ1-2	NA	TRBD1	TGCGCCAGCAGCTCAGACAGGGACGGTGGCTACACCTTC	CASSSDRDGGYTF